This TCR beta chain stems from a study of T cell repertoires in cytomegalovirus infection. At the level of the study: Through public TCR beta signatures, both CMV infection and matching HLA type were indicated.

CDR3 length equals 15 residues. After removal of 3 bases from V and 9 bases from J, the junction contained 7 bases not matched to a gene. From germline, CDR1 is SGHAT and CDR2 FQNNGV. TCRdb called the reads again in MiXCR, with one record for every CDR3 protein. Altogether over 150,000 distinct CDR3 sequences are present, around an eighth being singletons, with the ten largest covering 25% to 30%. To note about this clonotype: The antigen is not known.

Study-wide points: People with CMV and the relevant HLA were identified by cumulative public TCR beta family frequency.

The rearrangement joins TRBV11-2 to TRBJ2-2, with 10 positions matching TRBD2. This TCR was sampled from a human donor in good health (CMV status not recorded). Some clones in this sample may be carry-over from other donors' samples. Sequencing used PBMCs. The CDR3 loop is CASSFSGRALRELFF. CDR3 bases: TGTGCCAGCAGCTTCAGCGGGAGGGCCCTCCGGGAGCTGTTTTTT.